This passage covers 30 T cell receptor beta chains from one sample sequenced in a study of OX40 agonist ivuxolimab in advanced cancers. The repertoire was sequenced with immunoSEQ multiplex PCR; TCRdb's copy has only in-frame clones and lacks some. The data hold about 72,000 clones, with roughly 89% observed a single time. Here the sequenced sample was CD4+ or CD8+ T cells sorted from blood, taken in a trial of the OX40 agonist ivuxolimab. Receptor source: an adult with an advanced solid tumor such as melanoma, head and neck, liver or kidney cancer.

The chain carries TRBV6-1 and TRBJ1-5; the match to TRBD1 covers 8 bases. Trimming at V came to 6 bases and at J to 5 bases, leaving 6 bases not matched to a gene. The germline V gene encodes CDR1 MNHNS and CDR2 SASEGT. The CDR3 has 14 amino acids. The CDR3 bases are TGTGCCAGCAGCGGACAGGGCTATTATCAGCCCCAGCATTTT. This sequence encodes CASSGQGYYQPQHF.

The chain recombines TRBV27 with TRBJ2-3; D uncertain. Germline V lookup: CDR1 MNHEY, CDR2 SMNVEV (reference sequence). The CDR3 has 14 residues. Trimming removed 6 bases at V and 9 bases at J, with 19 bases between. The CDR3 bases are TGTGCCAGCAGCCCCGACTGGTCCCGGTGGACGCAGTATTTT. The encoded protein is CASSPDWSRWTQYF.

This chain links TRBV15 with TRBJ2-6; D possibly uses TRBD1 or TRBD2 (6 bases each). Germline V CDR1 and CDR2: LNHNV, YYDKDF (reference sequence). The CDR3 is made up of 15 amino acids. V was clipped by 11 bases and J by 0 bases, with 14 bases between them. CDR3 in DNA: TGTGCCGCCGGGGGCCCCTACTCTGGGGCCAACGTCCTGACTTTC. The encoded protein is CAAGGPYSGANVLTF.

Regarding this clone: The same CDR3 can be traced to other DNA sequences in this sample. This chain links TRBV5-1 with TRBJ2-5; D uncertain. This CDR3 is built from 12 residues. V lost 2 bases and J lost 2, with 4 bases in between. Germline CDR1 reads SGHRS; CDR2 reads YFSETQ. DNA of the CDR3: TGCGCCAGCAGCTTAAGTCAAGAGACCCAGTACTTC. It is translated as CASSLSQETQYF. The complete variable domain, with remaining parts taken from reference TRBV5-1 and TRBJ2-5, reads KAGVTQTPRYLIKTRGQQVTLSCSPISGHRSVSWYQQTPGQGLQFLFEYFSETQRNKGNFPGRFSGRQFSNSRSEMNVSTLELGDSALYLCASSLSQETQYFGPGTRLLVL.

J is TRBJ2-2 and V is TRBV19; no definite D call. V was cut by 6 bases and J by 6 bases, with 8 bases left in between. CDR3 size: 12 residues. CDR1 and CDR2 from the germline V gene are LNHDA and SQIVND (reference sequence). The CDR3 sequence is CASRTQPGELFF. CDR3 DNA sequence: TGTGCCAGTAGGACCCAACCCGGGGAGCTGTTTTTT.

The rearrangement uses TRBV6-1 and TRBJ2-1, with D unclear. Trimming took 3 bases from V and 0 from J, leaving 12 bases between them. The CDR3 runs 16 residues. Looked up from germline, CDR1 is MNHNS and CDR2 is SASEGT. CDR3 in amino acids: CASSDWRGASYNEQFF. CDR3 nucleotide sequence: TGTGCCAGCAGTGACTGGAGAGGAGCCTCCTACAATGAGCAGTTCTTC.

The chain is built from TRBV29-1 and TRBJ1-1; the match to TRBD1 covers 7 bases. V gave up 4 bases and J gave up 3 bases; unmatched junction bases: 8. CDR1 is SQVTM, CDR2 ANQGSEA, per germline. The CDR3 sequence is 14 residues long. The CDR3 protein is CSVGGGRGDTEAFF. In nucleotides, the CDR3 is TGCAGCGTTGGAGGGGGCAGGGGTGACACTGAAGCTTTCTTT.

The chain carries TRBV2 and TRBJ2-3, with D tentatively TRBD2 (5 bases). V lost 8 bases, J lost 9 bases, and 15 bases lay in between. Germline CDR1 is SNHLY and CDR2 is FYNNEI. The CDR3 is made up of 12 amino acids. Written as DNA, the CDR3 is TGTGCCAGCCGAGAGCGAGCGGAGACGCAGTATTTT. This encodes CASRERAETQYF.

This chain links TRBV5-1 with TRBJ2-7; D possibly corresponds to TRBD2 (6 bases). Germline CDR1 is SGHRS and CDR2 is YFSETQ. This CDR3 is built from 14 residues. The V end was cut by 0 bases, the J end by 3 bases, with 10 bases between. CDR3 loop: CASSLVPGLYEQYF. In DNA form, the CDR3 reads TGCGCCAGCAGCTTGGTTCCGGGACTCTACGAGCAGTACTTC.

V and J are TRBV19 and TRBJ2-4; possibly TRBD1 for D (6 bases). Germline V lookup: CDR1 LNHDA, CDR2 SQIVND (reference sequence). The CDR3 is made up of 14 amino acids. V gave up 1 base and J gave up 4 bases, with 8 bases separating them. The CDR3 sequence is CASSIGTAKNIQYF. The CDR3 bases are TGTGCCAGTAGTATAGGGACAGCTAAAAACATTCAGTACTTC.

This clone turned up a few times. The rearrangement links TRBV5-1 to TRBJ1-1; D not certain. The germline CDR1 and CDR2 sequences are SGHRS and YFSETQ. This CDR3 has 15 amino acids. Trimming removed 3 bases from V and 0 bases from J, with 12 bases in between. The CDR3 reads CASSSNAGMNTEAFF. CDR3 nucleotide sequence: TGCGCCAGCAGCTCCAACGCGGGGATGAACACTGAAGCTTTCTTT.

The V call is TRBV2, the J call TRBJ2-5; TRBD2 aligns across 9 bases. The J call may be incorrect, as the DNA end agrees better with TRBJ2-7. CDR1 is SNHLY and CDR2 is FYNNEI in the germline V gene. This CDR3 has 15 amino acids. The CDR3 protein is CASTQEPSGVYEQYF. CDR3 nucleotides: TGTGCCAGCACCCAAGAGCCTAGCGGGGTCTACGAGCAGTACTTC.

The chain carries TRBV27 and TRBJ2-3; 8 bases map to TRBD2. V lost 3 bases, J lost 2 bases, and 7 bases stayed unmatched. CDR3 length: 16 amino acids. Germline V gives CDR1 MNHEY, CDR2 SMNVEV (reference sequence). CDR3 DNA: TGTGCCAGCAGTTTGTTCGGGAGGGCCGACACAGATACGCAGTATTTT. This gives the protein CASSLFGRADTDTQYF.

This chain connects TRBV6-5 to TRBJ2-7; a possible D gene is TRBD1 (6 bases). V was pared by 4 bases and J by 3 bases, with 7 bases between. Looked up from germline, CDR1 is MNHEY and CDR2 is SVGAGI. The CDR3 length is 12 residues. DNA for the CDR3: TGTGCCAGCAGTTCGACAGGCTACGAGCAGTACTTC. It codes for CASSSTGYEQYF.

The table lists this clone with a few counts. This rearrangement joins TRBV28 to TRBJ1-5, with TRBD1 identical over 10 bases. Germline lookup yields CDR1 MDHEN and CDR2 SYDVKM. CDR3 length equals 15 residues. V shed 4 bases and J 2 bases; nucleotides not matched to a gene: 2. The CDR3 DNA follows: TGTGCCAGCAGTTCCGGGACAGGGGGCAATCAGCCCCAGCATTTT. It is translated as CASSSGTGGNQPQHF.

Notes on this clone: Its ends do not fully match the called genes, so a read error is possible. V and J are TRBV6-1 and TRBJ2-7; TRBD1 might be the D (10 bases). Germline assignment: CDR1 MNHNS and CDR2 SASEGT. The CDR3 contains 18 residues. CDR3: CAISERGDRGSSSYEQYF. The CDR3 nucleotides read TGTGCCATCAGTGAGCGGGGGGACAGGGGCTCCAGCTCCTACGAGCAGTACTTC.

This clone is a singleton in its sample. The J gene is TRBJ2-3, the V gene TRBV27; tentative D call: TRBD2 (5 bases). Germline CDR1 reads MNHEY; CDR2 reads SMNVEV (reference sequence). The CDR3 is 15 amino acids. The V end lost 5 bases, the J end lost 0 bases, and 12 bases lay between the germline ends. The chain's CDR3 is CASSRPGLSTDTQYF. The CDR3 coding sequence is TGTGCCAGCAGTCGTCCGGGATTAAGCACAGATACGCAGTATTTT.

The rearrangement uses TRBV6-5 and TRBJ1-1; D remains unclear. The CDR3 has 14 residues. Germline CDR1 is MNHEY and CDR2 is SVGAGI. V was shortened by 0 bases and J by 4 bases, with 9 bases between the two germline ends. The CDR3: CASSYSSQFTEAFF. Written as DNA, the CDR3 is TGTGCCAGCAGTTACTCGAGTCAGTTCACTGAAGCTTTCTTT.

This rearrangement joins TRBV13 to TRBJ1-5, with D tentatively TRBD1 (5 bases). Germline CDR1 and CDR2: PRHDT and FYEKMQ (reference sequence). There are 16 residues in the CDR3. The ends were cut back, 0 bases at V and 3 bases at J, with 12 bases in the middle. The CDR3 DNA follows: TGTGCCAGCAGCTTAGGAATGGGGGTCGACAATCAGCCCCAGCATTTT. The encoded protein is CASSLGMGVDNQPQHF. The full variable domain, with the rest looked up from reference TRBV13 and TRBJ1-5, is AAGVIQSPRHLIKEKRETATLKCYPIPRHDTVYWYQQGPGQDPQFLISFYEKMQSDKGSIPDRFSAQQFSDYHSELNMSSLELGDSALYFCASSLGMGVDNQPQHFGDGTRLSIL.

The rearrangement uses TRBV6-6 and TRBJ1-6; TRBD1 matches at 7 bases. The J segment lost 6 bases and the V segment lost 0 bases, leaving 5 bases of the junction unmatched. The CDR3 length is 16 residues. From germline, CDR1 is MNHNY and CDR2 SVGAGI (reference sequence). CDR3 protein: CASSYSAGGSNSPLHF. CDR3 nucleotides: TGTGCCAGCAGTTACTCGGCAGGGGGTAGTAATTCACCCCTCCACTTT.

This rearrangement joins TRBV10-3 to TRBJ2-7; 8 positions agree with TRBD2. This CDR3 spans 14 amino acids. V gave up 3 bases and J gave up 4 bases; unmatched junction bases: 5. In germline, CDR1 is ENHRY, CDR2 SYGVKD. The DNA of the CDR3 is TGTGCCATCAGTGACCCGGGACTAGTGTACGAGCAGTACTTC. This gives the protein CAISDPGLVYEQYF.

The chain recombines TRBV7-9 with TRBJ2-1; 14 bases are a match to TRBD2. This CDR3 spans 16 amino acids. Looked up from germline, CDR1 is SEHNR and CDR2 is FQNEAQ (reference sequence). The ends lost 5 bases at V and 3 bases at J; junction bases unmatched: 3. The CDR3 reads CASSATSGGDYNEQFF. The CDR3 DNA sequence: TGTGCCAGCAGCGCGACTAGCGGGGGGGACTACAATGAGCAGTTCTTC.

V and J are TRBV9 and TRBJ2-3; D assignment may be TRBD1 or TRBD2 (6 bases each). V lost 0 bases, J lost 0 bases, and 11 bases lay in between. Germline assignment: CDR1 SGDLS and CDR2 YYNGEE. CDR3 length equals 16 residues. CDR3 DNA: TGTGCCAGCAGCGTAGGAGGGGGGCTCAGCACAGATACGCAGTATTTT. It codes for CASSVGGGLSTDTQYF.

This chain uses TRBV28 with TRBJ1-2, with TRBD1 identical over 7 bases. The CDR3 loop spans 16 amino acids. Germline V gene data show CDR1 as MDHEN and CDR2 as SYDVKM. Trimming cost V 6 bases and J 12 bases; bases outside gene matches: 22. CDR3: CASSSPRQGLLPFDTF. In DNA form, the CDR3 reads TGTGCCAGCAGCTCCCCAAGACAGGGCTTGTTACCCTTTGACACCTTC.

The CDR3 coding sequence is TGCAGCGTTGCCAGGACCGGCACAGATACGCAGTATTTT. Its protein is CSVARTGTDTQYF. This chain joins TRBV29-1 and TRBJ2-3, with D uncertain. From germline, CDR1 is SQVTM and CDR2 ANQGSEA. V lost 4 bases and J lost 1, with 9 bases in between. The CDR3 is 13 residues long.

In this sample, this clone turned up many times. The chain combines TRBV28 with TRBJ2-7; 16 bases match TRBD2. V lost 4 bases, J lost 4 bases, and 7 bases stayed unmatched. The CDR3 has 17 amino acids. CDR1 is MDHEN, CDR2 SYDVKM, per germline. The CDR3 region is CASSSGLAGGPWYEQYF. The DNA of the CDR3 is TGTGCCAGCAGTTCGGGACTAGCGGGAGGGCCGTGGTACGAGCAGTACTTC.

The V gene is TRBV29-1, the J gene TRBJ1-5; D perhaps matches TRBD1 (6 bases). Trimming cost V 7 bases and J 6 bases, with 13 bases left between them. CDR3 size: 12 residues. CDR1 SQVTM and CDR2 ANQGSEA come from the germline V gene. In DNA form, the CDR3 reads TGCAGCGCCGCGGGGGCGGGTCAGCCCCAGCATTTT. Its protein is CSAAGAGQPQHF.

The chain employs TRBV27 and TRBJ2-3, with TRBD2 identical over 11 bases. The CDR3 is 18 residues long. CDR1 MNHEY and CDR2 SMNVEV come from the germline V gene (reference sequence). V lost 3 bases, J lost 2 bases, and 10 bases stayed unmatched. CDR3 sequence (DNA): TGTGCCAGCAGTTTTTTTTTCCTTAGCGGGGGGGCCACAGATACGCAGTATTTT. Translating gives CASSFFFLSGGATDTQYF.

The chain uses TRBV7-9 and TRBJ2-1; the match to TRBD2 covers 9 bases. V lost 11 bases to trimming and J lost 1 base; unmatched junction nucleotides: 15. The CDR3 runs 17 residues. Germline V CDR1 and CDR2: SEHNR, FQNEAQ (reference sequence). CDR3 nucleotide sequence: TGTGCCTCTTCGGGGGATAGCGGGAGAAGGTCCTACAATGAGCAGTTCTTC. Its protein product is CASSGDSGRRSYNEQFF.

The V call is TRBV10-3, the J call TRBJ2-4; 7 nucleotides match TRBD2. CDR1 and CDR2 (germline): ENHRY, SYGVKD. The CDR3 extends over 17 amino acids. Losses at the gene ends were 6 bases for V and 5 bases for J; bases not matched to a gene: 16. CDR3 loop: CAISRTRPSGGENIQYF. The CDR3 DNA reads as TGTGCCATCAGCCGCACAAGACCCTCTGGGGGGGAAAACATTCAGTACTTC.